These T cell receptor beta chains were read from a single sample in a study of blood T cell repertoires in COVID-19. Libraries were prepared by immunoSEQ multiplex PCR; TCRdb keeps only in-frame clonotypes and omits some of them. Of around 120,000 clones detected, around 88% appear once; the ten largest clones hold 0.88%. The source material was peripheral blood. The receptors shown here come from a woman between 50 and 59 years old with active or convalescent COVID-19. Each CDR3 is given without its conserved first and last residue. The order of the fields is clone size, V gene, J gene, CDR3 length, CDR3 protein. The size of a clone is reported for some rows only, either as once, few or many, or as a class for expanded clones.

few,TRBV2,TRBJ1-1,9,ASSEALAAF
few,TRBV18,TRBJ2-2,15,ASSPPVSGRFTGELF
few,TRBV6-1,TRBJ1-2,13,ASSELPGQNYGYT
NA,TRBV27,TRBJ1-5,12,ASSNLRSNQPQH
NA,TRBV5-1,TRBJ2-5,12,ASSAGQGAETQY
NA,TRBV1,TRBJ2-7,12,TSNGRTSSYEQY
NA,TRBV28,TRBJ1-6,12,ASTRGRTNSPLH
NA,TRBV4-1,TRBJ2-1,13,ASSQGTSGLNEQF
NA,TRBV10-3,TRBJ1-6,15,AISDGSAGGNNSPLH
NA,TRBV29-1,TRBJ2-1,9,SVSSGNEQF
NA,TRBV30,TRBJ2-5,13,AWSASLASQETQY
once,TRBV15,TRBJ2-4,13,ATSRIPGLEAIQY
NA,TRBV5-4,TRBJ1-2,10,ASSPDSYGYT
once,TRBV6-5,TRBJ2-7,13,ASSLEEGLAYEQY
NA,TRBV7-8,TRBJ2-1,13,ASSLRRLAGTEQF
once,TRBV29-1,TRBJ2-7,12,SAIREGAGYEQY
NA,TRBV7-2,TRBJ1-4,14,ASSLKGQATNEKLF
NA,TRBV7-2,TRBJ2-7,14,ASSSSAGSEAGEQY
NA,TRBV12-3/TRBV12-4,TRBJ1-2,11,ASTRRGDYGYT
NA,TRBV28,TRBJ1-5,14,ASSPIQKGFNQPQH
once,TRBV19,TRBJ2-1,16,ASSPNRLAGAGYNEQF
NA,TRBV29-1,TRBJ2-7,9,SVRTSYEQY
NA,TRBV27,TRBJ1-6,14,ASSLSYRGHNSPLH
NA,TRBV11-2,TRBJ2-7,11,ASSLVARGEQY
NA,TRBV5-1,TRBJ2-7,11,ASNEPGNYEQY
NA,TRBV7-9,TRBJ2-7,17,ASSFGAMGRGVSGSEQY
NA,TRBV3-1/TRBV3-2,TRBJ1-3,14,ASSQSPGNSGNTIY
few,TRBV3-1/TRBV3-2,TRBJ2-4,18,ASSQEALFVAGVTKNIQY
NA,TRBV2,TRBJ2-1,16,ASSEDLFGGRDSGGQF
NA,TRBV27,TRBJ1-1,13,ASSLKLALNTEAF
NA,TRBV11-2,TRBJ2-1,13,ASSLEVAGVYEQF
NA,TRBV5-4,TRBJ1-4,11,ASSPARSEKLF
NA,TRBV9,TRBJ2-3,13,ASSVEGAFGDTQY
NA,TRBV9,TRBJ2-1,13,ASSVRLADYNEQF
NA,TRBV15,TRBJ2-2,14,ATSMGGTGHTGELF
NA,TRBV21-1,TRBJ1-3,13,ASSKGTGSGNTIY
NA,TRBV3-1/TRBV3-2,TRBJ2-7,13,ASSQTPGLARREY
NA,TRBV27,TRBJ2-7,14,ASSPQGGALTYEQY